This record concerns one T cell receptor (beta chain) sequence. What it recognizes is unknown. Produced via immunoSEQ multiplex PCR; TCRdb's table is partial and in-frame only. The table includes 550,000 to 650,000 clones, approximately 96% detected once. This entry is derived from a study of shared clonotypes between healthy human individuals. Overall study results and limits: Across four donors, naive CD4 shared roughly 5%, naive CD8 more than 3%, memory CD4 roughly 2.1%, memory CD8 0.4% to 0.5%. Shared clonotypes across all four donors exceeded non-shared ones in generation probability.

As defined, naive CD8 cells were CD45RO-negative and positively selected for CCR7, with terminally differentiated effector memory CD45RA+ cells excluded. The germline gives CDR1 SGHVS, CDR2 FNYEAQ. The CDR3 contains 13 residues. The V and J ends lost 5 bases and 5 bases respectively, with 9 bases between them. This chain connects TRBV7-6 to TRBJ2-2, with D unresolved. This sequence was found in a woman in her 30s in good health. The material sequenced was naive CD8+ T cells sorted from blood. CDR3 coding DNA: TGTGCCAGCAGCCAACTGGGTACCGGGGAGCTGTTTTTT. Translation gives CASSQLGTGELFF.